Listed below are T cell receptor beta chains from one sample, sequenced in a study of shared clonotypes between healthy human individuals. Profiled with immunoSEQ multiplex PCR; TCRdb holds only in-frame clones, not every one. Of about 1,500,000 clones listed, over 95% were seen once; the top ten hold 1.2%. The sample taken for sequencing was naive CD4+ T cells sorted from blood. These receptors all come from a man in his thirties or forties in good health. Each CDR3 is given with its conserved first and last residue. The order of the fields is J gene, V gene, clone size, CDR3 length, D gene, CDR3 DNA, CDR3 protein. D genes are given only for firm matches. Not all rows give a size; the values are once, few, many and, for expanded clones, a class.

J: TRBJ2-7
V: TRBV29-1
size: -
length: 12
D: TRBD1
DNA: TGCAGCGCAGGACAGGATACCTACGAGCAGTACTTC
CDR3: CSAGQDTYEQYF

J: TRBJ2-5
V: TRBV5-1
size: -
length: 13
D: -
DNA: TGCGCCAGCCGCGGGACATCCCAAGAGACCCAGTACTTC
CDR3: CASRGTSQETQYF

J: TRBJ2-7
V: TRBV7-6
size: -
length: 15
D: -
DNA: TGTGCCAGCAGCTTAGCGGGGGGCTCTTCCTACGAGCAGTACTTC
CDR3: CASSLAGGSSYEQYF

J: TRBJ2-7
V: TRBV28
size: -
length: 15
D: -
DNA: TGTGCCAGCAGTATAGGCGGGACGCTCTCCTACGAGCAGTACTTC
CDR3: CASSIGGTLSYEQYF

J: TRBJ1-2
V: TRBV2
size: -
length: 16
D: -
DNA: TGTGCCAGCAGTCCCGGGACTAAGGAACCGAACTATGGCTACACCTTC
CDR3: CASSPGTKEPNYGYTF

J: TRBJ2-7
V: TRBV6-6
size: once
length: 15
D: -
DNA: TGTGCCAGCAGTTACCCTACAGGGAACTTCTACGAGCAGTACTTC
CDR3: CASSYPTGNFYEQYF

J: TRBJ1-2
V: TRBV7-9
size: -
length: 17
D: -
DNA: TGTGCCAGCAGCCTAATGATGACGGAAAGATCGGACTATGGCTACACCTTC
CDR3: CASSLMMTERSDYGYTF

J: TRBJ1-1
V: TRBV9
size: -
length: 13
D: -
DNA: TGTGCCAGCAGCGTAGTAGGGCAACCTGAAGCTTTCTTT
CDR3: CASSVVGQPEAFF

J: TRBJ2-7
V: TRBV5-8
size: once
length: 12
D: -
DNA: TGTGCCAGCAGCTTATCGACCCACGAGCAGTACTTC
CDR3: CASSLSTHEQYF

J: TRBJ2-1
V: TRBV18
size: -
length: 15
D: -
DNA: TGTGCCAGCTCACCACGGGGTGTCTCCTACAATGAGCAGTTCTTC
CDR3: CASSPRGVSYNEQFF

J: TRBJ2-5
V: TRBV7-3
size: -
length: 16
D: TRBD1
DNA: TGTGCCAGCAGCCCAAAGGGGGTCGGACAGGGTGGGACCCAGTACTTC
CDR3: CASSPKGVGQGGTQYF

J: TRBJ2-1
V: TRBV11-3
size: -
length: 14
D: -
DNA: TGTGCCAGCAGCCCCGGCCCGGCCTACAATGAGCAGTTCTTC
CDR3: CASSPGPAYNEQFF

J: TRBJ2-7
V: TRBV5-6
size: -
length: 14
D: -
DNA: TGTGCCAGCAGCTTATCTGGACAGCCCTACGAGCAGTACTTC
CDR3: CASSLSGQPYEQYF

J: TRBJ1-1
V: TRBV7-3
size: -
length: 13
D: -
DNA: TGTGCCAGCAGCTTAGGGCATAACACTGAAGCTTTCTTT
CDR3: CASSLGHNTEAFF

J: TRBJ2-7
V: TRBV2
size: -
length: 11
D: -
DNA: TGTGCCAGCGGGGACAACTACGAGCAGTACTTC
CDR3: CASGDNYEQYF

J: TRBJ1-4
V: TRBV19
size: -
length: 14
D: -
DNA: TGTGCCAGTAGTTTCCCGTCCATCGGTGAAAAACTGTTTTTT
CDR3: CASSFPSIGEKLFF

J: TRBJ1-1
V: TRBV6-4
size: -
length: 13
D: -
DNA: TGTGCCAGCAGTGACTCGATAGGGGGGCGAGCTTTCTTT
CDR3: CASSDSIGGRAFF

J: TRBJ2-1
V: TRBV4-1
size: -
length: 15
D: -
DNA: TGCGCCAGCAGCGATAGACTAGGAGATGGTTCTGAGCAGTTCTTC
CDR3: CASSDRLGDGSEQFF

J: TRBJ2-4
V: TRBV5-4
size: -
length: 16
D: TRBD1
DNA: TGTGCCAGCAGCTCACCGGGACAGGGATTCAAAAACATTCAGTACTTC
CDR3: CASSSPGQGFKNIQYF

J: TRBJ2-3
V: TRBV19
size: -
length: 15
D: TRBD2
DNA: TGTGCCACCAGACTAGCGGGAGCCGGGACAGATACGCAGTATTTT
CDR3: CATRLAGAGTDTQYF

J: TRBJ2-1
V: TRBV5-4
size: -
length: 15
D: -
DNA: TGTGCCAGCAGCTTGGCAGGGTCTTTGTACAATGAGCAGTTCTTC
CDR3: CASSLAGSLYNEQFF

J: TRBJ2-7
V: TRBV7-2
size: -
length: 14
D: TRBD2
DNA: TGTGCCAGCACTCTCCGACTAGCGGATTACGAGCAGTACTTC
CDR3: CASTLRLADYEQYF